Below, one T cell receptor (beta chain) is given with its context. The antigen remains undetermined. These data belong to a study of T-cell reconstitution after alpha-beta-depleted transplantation in children. This CDR3 contains 14 residues. Trimming left V 7 bases short and J 3 bases short, with 16 bases between. Looked up from germline, CDR1 is SQVTM and CDR2 is ANQGSEA. Unique molecular identifiers tagged the TCRbeta library. TCRdb processed the PCR reads anew with MiXCR; each CDR3 protein has one entry. The table lists 200,000 to 300,000 distinct CDR3 sequences, roughly 25% of them singletons. Study results and limitations: Alpha-beta T cells present about two months after transplant were reported to originate from several hundred expanded graft clones.

The starting material was PBMCs, obtained before TCRalphabeta/CD19-depleted stem cell transplant. This sequence was found in a girl aged 2 to 10 with Fanconi anemia, due to receive a stem cell transplant. The chain recombines TRBV29-1 with TRBJ2-1; perhaps TRBD2 as D (6 bases). Written as DNA, the CDR3 is TGCAGCGGCCAAAACTGGGACTTCTACAATGAGCAGTTCTTC. Translating it yields CSGQNWDFYNEQFF.